This is a list of T cell receptor beta chains from one sample in a study of CD8+ T cells in alopecia areata. TCRdb's table, derived via immunoSEQ multiplex PCR, lists solely in-frame clones and lacks some. This table holds under 250,000 clones, roughly 66% found once. Source: CD4+ T cells sorted from blood, taken at week 44, from a patient treated with tofacitinib. These receptors were obtained from a human donor with alopecia areata. Each CDR3 is given with its conserved first and last residue. A D gene is named only where the DNA matches it firmly. Rows give clone size only sometimes, using once, few, many, or a class for an expanded clone.

D | J | size | V | CDR3 | DNA
NA | TRBJ2-2 | NA | TRBV7-2 | CASSPMGGANGELFF | TGTGCCAGCAGTCCCATGGGGGGCGCGAACGGGGAGCTGTTTTTT
NA | TRBJ1-1 | few | TRBV29-1 | CSVQGIMNTEAFF | TGCAGCGTCCAGGGCATCATGAACACTGAAGCTTTCTTT
NA | TRBJ1-1 | few | TRBV10-2 | CASSEFQNTEAFF | TGCGCCAGCAGTGAGTTTCAGAACACTGAAGCTTTCTTT
NA | TRBJ2-5 | NA | TRBV5-1 | CASSLAAAQETQYF | TGCGCCAGCAGCTTGGCCGCGGCCCAAGAGACCCAGTACTTC
TRBD1 | TRBJ1-4 | NA | TRBV23-1 | CASSQPRTGNNEKLFF | TGCGCCAGCAGTCAACCGAGGACAGGGAATAATGAAAAACTGTTTTTT
NA | TRBJ2-7 | NA | TRBV30 | CAWSVSQPGEQYF | TGTGCCTGGAGTGTTTCCCAGCCTGGGGAGCAGTACTTC
NA | TRBJ1-2 | NA | TRBV29-1 | CSVSRLANYGYTF | TGCAGCGTTTCCAGGCTAGCTAACTATGGCTACACCTTC
NA | TRBJ1-2 | NA | TRBV5-6 | CASKGNYGYTF | TGTGCCAGCAAGGGGAACTATGGCTACACCTTC
NA | TRBJ2-3 | few | TRBV29-1 | CSVHWGADTQYF | TGCAGCGTTCACTGGGGGGCAGATACGCAGTATTTT
NA | TRBJ1-2 | few | TRBV30 | CAWSRDRSHGYTF | TGTGCCTGGAGTCGGGACCGCTCCCATGGCTACACCTTC
NA | TRBJ2-1 | NA | TRBV30 | CAWSVRPFADEQFF | TGTGCCTGGAGTGTACGCCCGTTTGCAGATGAGCAGTTCTTC
NA | TRBJ2-5 | NA | TRBV4-2 | CASSQAPTPPETQYF | TGTGCCAGCAGCCAAGCCCCGACCCCACCAGAGACCCAGTACTTC
TRBD1 | TRBJ1-1 | many | TRBV29-1 | CSVEGLGGPEAFF | TGCAGCGTTGAAGGGTTAGGGGGCCCTGAAGCTTTCTTT
NA | TRBJ1-1 | NA | TRBV7-2 | CASSLQTRNTEAFF | TGTGCCAGCAGCTTACAGACGCGGAACACTGAAGCTTTCTTT
NA | TRBJ1-6 | NA | TRBV30 | CACGWDVGSPLHF | TGTGCCTGCGGATGGGACGTCGGTTCACCCCTCCACTTT
NA | TRBJ2-7 | NA | TRBV6-6 | CASISQQGNYEQYF | TGTGCCAGCATCTCACAACAGGGTAACTACGAGCAGTACTTC
TRBD1 | TRBJ2-7 | few | TRBV7-2 | CASSSPGQVLEQYF | TGTGCCAGCAGCTCGCCGGGACAGGTCCTCGAGCAGTACTTC
NA | TRBJ1-5 | NA | TRBV7-2 | CASSLGGRSNQPQHF | TGTGCCAGCAGCTTAGGGGGGAGAAGCAATCAGCCCCAGCATTTT
NA | TRBJ2-6 | NA | TRBV25-1 | CASSALGGDSGANVLTF | TGTGCCAGCAGTGCGTTAGGTGGGGACTCTGGGGCCAACGTCCTGACTTTC
TRBD1 | TRBJ1-1 | NA | TRBV6-1 | CASTRDRGSVAEAFF | TGTGCCAGCACCCGGGACAGGGGCTCGGTCGCTGAAGCTTTCTTT
NA | TRBJ1-5 | many | TRBV19 | CASSFQGESNQPQHF | TGTGCCAGTAGTTTCCAAGGAGAAAGCAATCAGCCCCAGCATTTT
TRBD1 | TRBJ2-3 | NA | TRBV30 | CAWRDRRFWSTDTQYF | TGTGCCTGGAGGGACAGGCGTTTTTGGAGCACAGATACGCAGTATTTT
TRBD2 | TRBJ2-1 | few | TRBV19 | CASLPTSGGAQEQFF | TGTGCCAGTCTCCCCACTAGCGGGGGGGCACAAGAGCAGTTCTTC
NA | TRBJ1-1 | few | TRBV6-6 | CASSYGRVNTEAFF | TGTGCCAGCAGTTACGGTAGAGTGAACACTGAAGCTTTCTTT
NA | TRBJ1-6 | NA | TRBV7-8 | CASSNLAPGTSYNSPLHF | TGTGCCAGCAGCAACCTGGCCCCGGGGACCTCCTATAATTCACCCCTCCACTTT
NA | TRBJ2-2 | NA | TRBV9 | CASSSRKGGSNTGELFF | TGTGCCAGCAGCTCCAGGAAGGGGGGGTCGAACACCGGGGAGCTGTTTTTT
TRBD1 | TRBJ1-2 | NA | TRBV27 | CASSFQGAPTIYTF | TGTGCCAGCAGTTTTCAGGGGGCTCCGACTATCTACACCTTC
NA | TRBJ1-2 | NA | TRBV28 | CASSWQTYGYTF | TGTGCCAGCAGTTGGCAGACCTATGGCTACACCTTC
TRBD1 | TRBJ2-3 | few | TRBV4-3 | CASSQSSGGFTDTQYF | TGCGCCAGCAGCCAATCCTCAGGGGGCTTCACAGATACGCAGTATTTT
TRBD1 | TRBJ1-2 | NA | TRBV2 | CAGKRQGPYGYTF | TGTGCCGGCAAGAGACAGGGCCCCTATGGCTACACCTTC
NA | TRBJ1-6 | many | TRBV7-8 | CASSLEQPLPLHF | TGTGCCAGCAGCTTAGAACAGCCTTTACCCCTCCACTTT
TRBD1 | TRBJ2-3 | NA | TRBV27 | CASSLSLGRGLDTQYF | TGTGCCAGCAGTTTATCGTTAGGCAGGGGGCTAGATACGCAGTATTTT
NA | TRBJ1-2 | NA | TRBV5-6 | CASSLLRAHLNYGYTF | TGTGCCAGCAGCCTCCTCCGGGCCCACCTAAACTATGGCTACACCTTC
TRBD2 | TRBJ2-5 | many | TRBV5-4 | CASSIGTSKETQYF | TGTGCCAGCAGCATCGGGACTAGCAAAGAGACCCAGTACTTC
NA | TRBJ1-2 | NA | TRBV29-1 | CSGSPKSLYGYTF | TGCAGCGGTTCCCCTAAAAGCCTCTATGGCTACACCTTC
NA | TRBJ2-2 | few | TRBV19 | CASTPQAGSTGELFF | TGTGCCAGTACCCCCCAGGCGGGGAGCACCGGGGAGCTGTTTTTT
NA | TRBJ1-1 | NA | TRBV9 | CASSVTGSSATEAFF | TGTGCCAGCAGCGTAACAGGCTCTTCTGCCACTGAAGCTTTCTTT
NA | TRBJ1-3 | NA | TRBV30 | CAWRQVNSGNTIYF | TGTGCCTGGAGACAGGTGAACTCTGGAAACACCATATATTTT
NA | TRBJ2-1 | few | TRBV29-1 | CSVDSSYNEQFF | TGCAGCGTCGACAGTTCCTACAATGAGCAGTTCTTC
NA | TRBJ2-3 | few | TRBV2 | CASSVGIARGTDTQYF | TGTGCCAGCAGTGTCGGGATAGCTCGGGGGACAGATACGCAGTATTTT
TRBD1 | TRBJ1-2 | NA | TRBV5-1 | CASSLGDREGYTF | TGCGCCAGCAGCTTGGGAGACAGGGAGGGCTACACCTTC
TRBD2 | TRBJ2-5 | few | TRBV7-8 | CASSLSRLAGQETQYF | TGTGCCAGCAGCCTCAGCAGACTAGCGGGGCAAGAGACCCAGTACTTC
TRBD1 | TRBJ2-7 | NA | TRBV7-2 | CASSPQTGPNEQYF | TGTGCCAGCAGCCCCCAGACAGGGCCGAACGAGCAGTACTTC
TRBD1 | TRBJ2-1 | NA | TRBV29-1 | CSVGQSYNEQFF | TGCAGCGTGGGACAGTCCTACAATGAGCAGTTCTTC
NA | TRBJ2-2 | once | TRBV30 | CAWSFRVAGELFF | TGTGCCTGGAGCTTCAGGGTCGCCGGGGAGCTGTTTTTT
NA | TRBJ2-1 | few | TRBV18 | CASSPGLDEQFF | TGTGCCAGCTCACCAGGGCTGGATGAGCAGTTCTTC
NA | TRBJ1-1 | NA | TRBV11-2 | CASSLGLVENTEAFF | TGTGCCAGCAGCTTAGGGCTAGTGGAGAACACTGAAGCTTTCTTT
TRBD1 | TRBJ1-2 | NA | TRBV29-1 | CSVENLFSDRDGYTF | TGCAGCGTTGAGAACTTATTCTCGGACAGGGACGGCTACACCTTC
NA | TRBJ1-5 | NA | TRBV19 | CASSIPPYQPQHF | TGTGCCAGTAGTATTCCCCCCTATCAGCCCCAGCATTTT